This T cell receptor (beta chain) was obtained from a study of blood T cell repertoires in COVID-19. Study as a whole: Material from acute and convalescent COVID-19 was sourced from the United States, Italy and Spain. PBMCs, B-cell-depleted T cells, or T cells provided the cDNA or gDNA that made up the material.

Original methodology: Reference gene primers were amplified, and this amplification served to estimate nucleated cell counts. The method was immunoSEQ multiplex PCR; TCRdb's version includes in-frame clones alone and lacks a portion of them. V and J calls plus clone size are reproduced from that table; the DNA served to infer D and trimming. The data show roughly 500,000 clones, 70% to 90% seen once. CDR1 and CDR2 (germline): LGHDT, YNNKEL (reference sequence). This CDR3 has 15 amino acids. Deletions cut 2 bases from V and 4 bases from J, with 15 bases between. This TCR was recovered from a human donor in a cohort sampled during active COVID-19. The V and J genes are TRBV3-1 (or the pseudogene TRBV3-2) and TRBJ2-7; D perhaps matches TRBD1 (6 bases). The sample comprised peripheral blood. The CDR3 region has the DNA TGTGCCAGCAGCCAATCGCAGGGGAGTTTATACGAGCAGTACTTC. It specifies CASSQSQGSLYEQYF.